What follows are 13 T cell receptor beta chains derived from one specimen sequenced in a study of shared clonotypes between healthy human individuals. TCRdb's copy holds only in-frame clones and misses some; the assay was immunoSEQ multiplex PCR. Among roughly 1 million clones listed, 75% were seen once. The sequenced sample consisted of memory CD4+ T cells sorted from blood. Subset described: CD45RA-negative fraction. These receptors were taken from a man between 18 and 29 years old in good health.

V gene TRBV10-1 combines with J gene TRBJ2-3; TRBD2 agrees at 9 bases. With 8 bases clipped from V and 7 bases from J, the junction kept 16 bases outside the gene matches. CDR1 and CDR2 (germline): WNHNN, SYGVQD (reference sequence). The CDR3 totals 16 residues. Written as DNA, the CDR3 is TGCGCCAGCCGTCGCCCAGCGGGGGGCCGTTTTAATACGCAGTATTTT. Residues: CASRRPAGGRFNTQYF.

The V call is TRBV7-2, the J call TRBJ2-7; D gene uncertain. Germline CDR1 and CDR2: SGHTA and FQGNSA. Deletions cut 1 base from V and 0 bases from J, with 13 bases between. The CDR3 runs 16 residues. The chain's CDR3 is CASSLVPGRSSYEQYF. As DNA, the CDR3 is TGTGCCAGCAGCTTAGTCCCGGGTAGGAGCTCCTACGAGCAGTACTTC.

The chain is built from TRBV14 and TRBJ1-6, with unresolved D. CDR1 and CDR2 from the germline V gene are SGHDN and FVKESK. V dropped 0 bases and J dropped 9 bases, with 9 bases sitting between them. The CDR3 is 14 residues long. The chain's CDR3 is CASSQDRWGSPLHF. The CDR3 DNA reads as TGTGCCAGCAGCCAAGACAGGTGGGGTTCACCCCTCCACTTT.

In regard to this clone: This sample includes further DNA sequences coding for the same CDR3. CDR3 sequence reads: CAWTKNTEAFF. The CDR3 bases are TGTGCCTGGACTAAGAACACTGAAGCTTTCTTT. The rearrangement uses TRBV30 and TRBJ1-1; D is unresolved. This CDR3 region has 11 residues. V lost 4 bases, J lost 1 base, and 4 bases lay in between. CDR1 GTSNPN and CDR2 SVGIG come from the germline V gene (reference sequence).

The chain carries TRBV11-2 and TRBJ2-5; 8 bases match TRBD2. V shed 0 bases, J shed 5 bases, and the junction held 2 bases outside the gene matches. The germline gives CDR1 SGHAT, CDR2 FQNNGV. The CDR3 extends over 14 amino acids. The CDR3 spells CASSLDGGVETQYF. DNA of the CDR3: TGTGCCAGCAGCTTAGACGGGGGGGTGGAGACCCAGTACTTC. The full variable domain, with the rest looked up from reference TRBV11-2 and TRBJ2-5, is EAGVAQSPRYKIIEKRQSVAFWCNPISGHATLYWYQQILGQGPKLLIQFQNNGVVDDSQLPKDRFSAERLKGVDSTLKIQPAKLEDSAVYLCASSLDGGVETQYFGPGTRLLVL.

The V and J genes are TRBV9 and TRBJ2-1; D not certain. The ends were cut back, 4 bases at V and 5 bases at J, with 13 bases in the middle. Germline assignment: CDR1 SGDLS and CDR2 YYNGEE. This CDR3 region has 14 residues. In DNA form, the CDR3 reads TGTGCCAGCAGCCCCGGCGAGCGCAACAATGAGCAGTTCTTC. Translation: CASSPGERNNEQFF.

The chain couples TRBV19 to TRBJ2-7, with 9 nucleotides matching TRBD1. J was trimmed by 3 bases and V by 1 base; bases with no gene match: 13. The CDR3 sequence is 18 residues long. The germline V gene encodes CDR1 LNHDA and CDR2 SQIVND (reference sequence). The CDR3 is CASSIARHTGGNVYEQYF. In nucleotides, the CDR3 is TGTGCCAGTAGTATAGCCCGCCACACAGGGGGCAACGTCTACGAGCAGTACTTC.

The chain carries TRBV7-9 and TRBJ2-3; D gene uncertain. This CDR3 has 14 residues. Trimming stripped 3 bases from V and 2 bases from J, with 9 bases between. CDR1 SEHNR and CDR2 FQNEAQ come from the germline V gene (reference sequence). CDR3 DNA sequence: TGTGCCAGCAGCTTTAACAGACCCACAGATACGCAGTATTTT. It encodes CASSFNRPTDTQYF.

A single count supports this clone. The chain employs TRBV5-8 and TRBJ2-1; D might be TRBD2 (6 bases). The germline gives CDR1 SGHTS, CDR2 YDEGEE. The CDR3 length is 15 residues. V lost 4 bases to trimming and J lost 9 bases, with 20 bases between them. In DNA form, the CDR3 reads TGTGCCAGCAGCCTACCGGGCCCTACCGGGGGTGAGCAGTTCTTC. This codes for CASSLPGPTGGEQFF.

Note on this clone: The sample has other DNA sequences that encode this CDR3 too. Written as DNA, the CDR3 is TGTGCCTGGAGTAAAGGACAAGATAATTCACCCCTCCACTTT. It translates to CAWSKGQDNSPLHF. The chain carries TRBV30 and TRBJ1-6; TRBD1 is a possible D gene (5 bases). Germline CDR1 is GTSNPN and CDR2 is SVGIG (reference sequence). Deletions cut 2 bases from V and 5 bases from J, with 10 bases between. This CDR3 has 14 residues. Using reference TRBV30 and TRBJ1-6 for the parts outside the CDR3, the full variable domain is SQTIHQWPATLVQPVGSPLSLECTVEGTSNPNLYWYRQAAGRGLQLLFYSVGIGQISSEVPQNLSASRPQDRQFILSSKKLLLSDSGFYLCAWSKGQDNSPLHFGNGTRLTVT.

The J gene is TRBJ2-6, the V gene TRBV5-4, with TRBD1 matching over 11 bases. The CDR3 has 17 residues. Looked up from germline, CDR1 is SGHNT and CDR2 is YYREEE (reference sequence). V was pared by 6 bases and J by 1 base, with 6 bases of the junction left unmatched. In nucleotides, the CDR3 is TGTGCCAGCACCGAGGACAGGGGGCCGTCTGGGGCCAACGTCCTGACTTTC. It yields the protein CASTEDRGPSGANVLTF.

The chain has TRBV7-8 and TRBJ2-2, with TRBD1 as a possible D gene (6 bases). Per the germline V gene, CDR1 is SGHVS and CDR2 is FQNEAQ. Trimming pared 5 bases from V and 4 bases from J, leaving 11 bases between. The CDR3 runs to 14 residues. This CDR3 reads CASSPRTVTGELFF. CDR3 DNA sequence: TGTGCCAGCAGCCCTCGGACAGTCACCGGGGAGCTGTTTTTT.

CDR3 protein: CASSTTGGDLGNTIYF. The CDR3 DNA reads TGTGCCAGCTCCACAACCGGAGGCGATTTAGGAAACACCATATATTTT. The rearrangement uses TRBV9 and TRBJ1-3, with no clear D. Germline V gene sequence: CDR1 SGDLS, CDR2 YYNGEE. Trimming cost V 7 bases and J 4 bases, with 21 bases left between them. The CDR3 is made up of 16 amino acids.